Below are 7 T cell receptor beta chains sequenced from a single sample in a study of CD8 T cells in Susac syndrome. The RNA, about 0.5 to 1 ug, was put through reverse transcription using random hexamers. TCRdb redid the calling of the immunoSEQ multiplex PCR reads with MiXCR, one entry per CDR3 protein. The table records more than 95,000 distinct CDR3 sequences, about 94% of them present only once. Sample: CD8+ T cells from PBMCs. These receptors were taken from a human donor with Susac syndrome.

V usage is TRBV11-2 and J usage is TRBJ2-7; no reliable D call. This CDR3 has 13 amino acids. Germline V gene lookup returns CDR1 SGHAT and CDR2 FQNNGV. V was trimmed by 5 bases and J by 4 bases, leaving 12 bases between them. The CDR3: CASSVGTLYEQYF. Written as DNA, the CDR3 is TGTGCCAGCAGCGTAGGTACCCTATACGAGCAGTACTTC. The full variable domain, with the rest looked up from reference TRBV11-2 and TRBJ2-7, is EAGVAQSPRYKIIEKRQSVAFWCNPISGHATLYWYQQILGQGPKLLIQFQNNGVVDDSQLPKDRFSAERLKGVDSTLKIQPAKLEDSAVYLCASSVGTLYEQYFGPGTRLTVT.

This sequence joins TRBV5-8 and TRBJ1-2; D not resolved. CDR1 and CDR2 from the germline V gene are SGHTS and YDEGEE. Trimming removed 0 bases from V and 10 bases from J, with 22 bases in between. The CDR3 has 16 amino acids. The CDR3 region is CASSLVVGSSGLTYTF. The DNA for the CDR3 is TGTGCCAGCAGCTTGGTTGTGGGGAGCTCCGGCCTAACCTACACCTTC. The complete variable domain, with remaining parts taken from reference TRBV5-8 and TRBJ1-2, reads EAGVTQSPTHLIKTRGQQATLRCSPISGHTSVYWYQQALGLGLQFLLWYDEGEERNRGNFPPRFSGRQFPNYSSELNVNALELEDSALYLCASSLVVGSSGLTYTFGSGTRLTVV.

The CDR3 DNA follows: TGTGCCAGCAGTCTACTCGGGGGCGGAGAGCAGTTCTTC. Translation: CASSLLGGGEQFF. This rearrangement joins TRBV27 to TRBJ2-1, with D tentatively TRBD1 or TRBD2 (6 bases each). V gave up 5 bases and J gave up 10 bases, with 15 bases separating them. CDR3 length: 13 amino acids. Germline V gives CDR1 MNHEY, CDR2 SMNVEV (reference sequence).

The gene calls are TRBV14 and TRBJ1-6; no clear D gene. Trimming took off 1 base at V and 10 bases at J, with 5 bases between the two ends. CDR1 is SGHDN and CDR2 is FVKESK in the germline V gene. There are 12 residues in the CDR3. CDR3 loop: CASSQGASPLHF. The CDR3 DNA sequence: TGTGCCAGCAGCCAAGGGGCGTCACCCCTCCACTTT. Complete variable domain (other parts from reference TRBV14 and TRBJ1-6): EAGVTQFPSHSVIEKGQTVTLRCDPISGHDNLYWYRRVMGKEIKFLLHFVKESKQDESGMPNNRFLAERTGGTYSTLKVQPAELEDSGVYFCASSQGASPLHFGNGTRLTVT.

V usage is TRBV11-2 and J usage is TRBJ2-1, with 15 bases that match TRBD2. The CDR3 is made up of 16 amino acids. V lost 4 bases, J lost 7 bases, and 5 bases stayed unmatched. Per the germline V gene, CDR1 is SGHAT and CDR2 is FQNNGV. For the CDR3, the DNA is TGTGCCAGCAGCTCTGGACTAGCGGGAGGGTTGAATGAGCAGTTCTTC. Its protein product is CASSSGLAGGLNEQFF.

The chain uses TRBV7-9 and TRBJ1-2; D not certain. V lost 4 bases, J lost 2 bases, and 14 bases lay in between. The length of the CDR3 is 15 residues. The germline gives CDR1 SEHNR, CDR2 FQNEAQ (reference sequence). Here the CDR3 reads CASSSKEGRNYGYTF. CDR3 coding DNA: TGTGCCAGCAGCTCAAAAGAAGGCAGAAACTATGGCTACACCTTC.

This chain uses TRBV20-1 with TRBJ2-7; TRBD2 matches 8 bases. Germline CDR1 is DFQATT and CDR2 is SNEGSKA (reference sequence). The CDR3 runs 13 residues. The V and J ends lost 7 bases and 6 bases, in that order; junction bases with no gene match: 11. The CDR3 loop reads CSVPGLGVGEQYF. CDR3 DNA: TGCAGTGTTCCGGGACTAGGAGTTGGCGAGCAGTACTTC.